A single sample gave rise to the 29 T cell receptor beta chains below, sequenced in a study of T cell responses to AZD1222 COVID-19 vaccine. Clones were read by immunoSEQ multiplex PCR, and TCRdb kept only the in-frame ones, dropping some. The data show some 99,000 clones, about 88% seen once. Sequencing was performed on peripheral blood, taken on day 0 of AZD1222 vaccination. The receptors were sampled from an adult in good health.

Worth noting for this clone: An end of the junction does not agree with germline; a read error may underlie this. The chain uses TRBV6-1 and TRBJ2-3; D might be TRBD1 (6 bases). The CDR3 has 14 amino acids. Germline V gene sequence: CDR1 MNHNS, CDR2 SASEGT. The CDR3 loop reads CASTEQGRTDTQYF. The CDR3 bases are TGTGCCAGCACTGAACAGGGTCGCACAGATACGCAGTATTTT.

This sequence joins TRBV19 and TRBJ1-3; D unclear. The length of the CDR3 is 15 residues. The germline gives CDR1 LNHDA, CDR2 SQIVND (reference sequence). Trimming removed 6 bases at V and 0 bases at J, with 12 bases between. This CDR3 reads CASSTNSYSGNTIYF. The CDR3, as DNA: TGTGCCAGTAGCACGAACAGCTACTCTGGAAACACCATATATTTT.

CDR3 residues: CSVVVGGWNEQFF. Written as DNA, the CDR3 is TGCAGCGTTGTTGTGGGAGGGTGGAATGAGCAGTTCTTC. This chain links TRBV29-1 with TRBJ2-1, with 7 bases aligning to TRBD2. The CDR3 spans 13 residues. Germline-derived CDR1 and CDR2 are SQVTM and ANQGSEA. J lost 7 bases, V lost 4 bases, and 7 bases had no gene match.

This chain links TRBV10-2 with TRBJ2-7; TRBD1 matches 11 bases. CDR3 length: 14 residues. From germline, CDR1 is WSHSY and CDR2 SAAADI. J gave up 1 base and V 8 bases, and 4 bases lay outside the gene matches. CDR3 in amino acids: CASRDRGDSYEQYF. The CDR3 region has the DNA TGCGCCAGCCGGGACAGGGGGGATTCCTACGAGCAGTACTTC.

CDR3 loop: CASSQRTGVNTEAFF. In DNA form, the CDR3 reads TGCGCCAGCAGCCAAAGGACAGGAGTAAACACTGAAGCTTTCTTT. The chain couples TRBV4-3 to TRBJ1-1, with 7 bases lining up with TRBD1. The CDR3 spans 15 residues. V gave up 2 bases and J gave up 2 bases; unmatched junction bases: 5. Germline V gene sequence: CDR1 LGHNA, CDR2 YSLEER.

V gene TRBV5-4 combines with J gene TRBJ2-5; 7 nucleotides match TRBD2. The V gene end was trimmed by 4 bases and the J gene end by 4 bases; junction bases not matched to a gene: 7. The CDR3 spans 14 residues. The germline CDR1 and CDR2 sequences are SGHNT and YYREEE (reference sequence). The CDR3 loop is CASSPVGGLETQYF. The CDR3 bases are TGTGCCAGCAGCCCGGTGGGAGGGCTAGAGACCCAGTACTTC.

V is TRBV30 and J is TRBJ2-1, with unresolved D. The CDR3 sequence is 15 residues long. Germline V gene lookup returns CDR1 GTSNPN and CDR2 SVGIG (reference sequence). V was clipped by 2 bases and J by 0 bases, with 11 bases between them. CDR3 region: CAWSNRRSSYNEQFF. The CDR3 DNA is TGTGCCTGGAGTAACCGGCGAAGCTCCTACAATGAGCAGTTCTTC.

This clone came up once. CDR3 residues: CASSLGTWQETQYF. CDR3 DNA: TGCGCCAGCAGCTTGGGGACATGGCAAGAGACCCAGTACTTC. The chain couples TRBV5-1 to TRBJ2-5; weak D call: TRBD1 (5 bases). In germline, CDR1 is SGHRS, CDR2 YFSETQ. Trimming took 0 bases from V and 2 from J, leaving 8 bases between them. CDR3 length: 14 amino acids.

This chain connects TRBV11-1 to TRBJ2-4; 7 positions agree with TRBD2. Germline V CDR1 and CDR2: SGHAT, FQDESV (reference sequence). The CDR3 length is 14 residues. Trimming at V came to 5 bases and at J to 7 bases, leaving 8 bases not matched to a gene. This CDR3 is CASSPTGRGNIQYF. CDR3 sequence (DNA): TGTGCCAGCAGCCCAACGGGGCGGGGGAACATTCAGTACTTC. The full variable domain, completed using reference TRBV11-1 and TRBJ2-4, is EAEVAQSPRYKITEKSQAVAFWCDPISGHATLYWYRQILGQGPELLVQFQDESVVDDSQLPKDRFSAERLKGVDSTLKIQPAELGDSAMYLCASSPTGRGNIQYFGAGTRLSVL.

The V and J genes are TRBV19 and TRBJ1-2; D unresolved. V lost 4 bases, J lost 5 bases, and 17 bases lay in between. Per the germline V gene, CDR1 is LNHDA and CDR2 is SQIVND (reference sequence). This CDR3 region has 15 residues. The CDR3 sequence is CASSNPAGGRYGYTF. CDR3 sequence (DNA): TGTGCCAGTAGTAACCCCGCGGGCGGGCGGTATGGCTACACCTTC.

The rearrangement links TRBV5-1 to TRBJ2-2, with 8 bases fitting TRBD1. The CDR3 sequence is 16 residues long. Trimming took 0 bases from V and 6 from J; bases not matched to a gene: 7. Germline lookup yields CDR1 SGHRS and CDR2 YFSETQ. CDR3 bases: TGCGCCAGCAGCTTGGCCGGGACAGGCGGGGCCGGGGAGCTGTTTTTT. Amino acids: CASSLAGTGGAGELFF. The full variable domain, completed using reference TRBV5-1 and TRBJ2-2, is KAGVTQTPRYLIKTRGQQVTLSCSPISGHRSVSWYQQTPGQGLQFLFEYFSETQRNKGNFPGRFSGRQFSNSRSEMNVSTLELGDSALYLCASSLAGTGGAGELFFGEGSRLTVL.

This clone was picked up one time. The chain joins TRBV5-1 to TRBJ2-3, with a weak D call TRBD2 (6 bases). V was trimmed by 0 bases and J by 2 bases, leaving 10 bases between them. CDR3 length: 15 amino acids. The germline V gene has CDR1 SGHRS and CDR2 YFSETQ. CDR3 protein: CASSLGSGVTDTQYF. In nucleotides, the CDR3 is TGCGCCAGCAGCTTGGGATCGGGAGTCACAGATACGCAGTATTTT.

This clone occurred once. The gene calls are TRBV18 and TRBJ1-5, with 10 bases that match TRBD1. The CDR3 totals 14 residues. Losses at the gene ends were 5 bases for V and 5 bases for J; bases not matched to a gene: 3. Germline CDR1 reads KGHSH; CDR2 reads LQKENI. The CDR3 nucleotides read TGTGCCAGCTCATCCGGACAGGGGGATCAGCCCCAGCATTTT. Protein product: CASSSGQGDQPQHF.

The chain links TRBV12-3 or TRBV12-4 to TRBJ2-5; no clear D gene. The CDR3 extends over 12 amino acids. Trimming took 6 bases from V and 5 from J, leaving 10 bases between them. The CDR3 sequence: CASRIIGETQYF. The CDR3 bases are TGTGCCAGCAGAATCATCGGGGAGACCCAGTACTTC.

The V gene is TRBV27, the J gene TRBJ2-7, with no clear D. This CDR3 region has 13 residues. Germline loops: CDR1 MNHEY, CDR2 SMNVEV (reference sequence). Trimming took 0 bases from V and 6 from J, leaving 9 bases between them. CDR3 amino acids: CASSLSNFGEQYF. The CDR3 nucleotides are TGTGCCAGCAGTTTATCGAACTTCGGCGAGCAGTACTTC.

V is TRBV11-2 and J is TRBJ2-7; 9 bases line up with TRBD1. Germline V gene data show CDR1 as SGHAT and CDR2 as FQNNGV. CDR3 length: 15 amino acids. V dropped 1 base and J dropped 2; count of bases not matched to a gene: 3. DNA for the CDR3: TGTGCCAGCAGCTTAGGGGACAGGGCGACCTACGAGCAGTACGTC. Its protein product is CASSLGDRATYEQYV.

The chain uses TRBV2 and TRBJ1-1; 8 bases agree with TRBD1. Germline V lookup: CDR1 SNHLY, CDR2 FYNNEI. Trimming took 3 bases from V and 5 from J; bases not matched to a gene: 5. The CDR3 extends over 14 amino acids. Here the CDR3 DNA reads TGTGCCAGCAGTGAGAGGACAGGGAGGACTGAAGCTTTCTTT. Its translation is CASSERTGRTEAFF.

The rearrangement joins TRBV19 to TRBJ2-2; the match to TRBD2 covers 10 bases. CDR1 and CDR2 from the germline V gene are LNHDA and SQIVND (reference sequence). The CDR3 is 15 residues long. V lost 4 bases and J lost 6; bases outside the gene matches: 5. The CDR3 bases are TGTGCCAGTAGTAGCCCAGCGGGAGGGCCCGGGGAGCTGTTTTTT. Protein sequence: CASSSPAGGPGELFF.

The V call is TRBV20-1, the J call TRBJ1-6; D is uncertain. The CDR3 has 16 amino acids. Germline V gene sequence: CDR1 DFQATT, CDR2 SNEGSKA (reference sequence). The V and J ends lost 3 bases and 6 bases respectively, with 18 bases between them. CDR3 nucleotides: TGCAGTGCTAGTCCCCTATCAGGTTTGAGTAATTCACCCCTCCACTTT. This codes for CSASPLSGLSNSPLHF.

The chain is built from TRBV11-3 and TRBJ2-1; no clear D. This CDR3 region has 12 residues. Trimming removed 2 bases from V and 5 bases from J, with 4 bases in between. The germline CDR1 and CDR2 sequences are SGHNT and YENEEA. CDR3: CASSLNHNEQFF. The CDR3 DNA reads as TGTGCCAGCAGCTTAAATCACAATGAGCAGTTCTTC.

This clone was counted once. V usage is TRBV2 and J usage is TRBJ1-2, with D maybe TRBD1 (6 bases). The V gene's germline CDR1 is SNHLY and CDR2 FYNNEI. CDR3 length: 14 residues. The germline V and J ends were trimmed by 7 bases and 6 bases, with 18 bases remaining between them. CDR3 region: CASTPRGGDHGYTF. CDR3 sequence (DNA): TGTGCCAGCACCCCGCGAGGGGGGGACCATGGCTACACCTTC. Complete variable domain (other parts from reference TRBV2 and TRBJ1-2): EPEVTQTPSHQVTQMGQEVILRCVPISNHLYFYWYRQILGQKVEFLVSFYNNEISEKSEIFDDQFSVERPDGSNFTLKIRSTKLEDSAMYFCASTPRGGDHGYTFGSGTRLTVV.

The gene calls are TRBV2 and TRBJ2-7; 10 nucleotides line up with TRBD1. The V gene end was trimmed by 8 bases and the J gene end by 1 base; junction bases not matched to a gene: 2. CDR1 SNHLY and CDR2 FYNNEI come from the germline V gene. This CDR3 has 13 amino acids. The CDR3 loop reads CASRTGGSYEQYF. The CDR3 bases are TGTGCCAGCCGGACAGGGGGGTCCTACGAGCAGTACTTC. The full variable domain, completed using reference TRBV2 and TRBJ2-7, is EPEVTQTPSHQVTQMGQEVILRCVPISNHLYFYWYRQILGQKVEFLVSFYNNEISEKSEIFDDQFSVERPDGSNFTLKIRSTKLEDSAMYFCASRTGGSYEQYFGPGTRLTVT.

This CDR3 is CASSLFPLAGLRNTGELFF. For the CDR3, the DNA is TGTGCCAGCAGCTTATTCCCGCTAGCGGGACTCCGGAACACCGGGGAGCTGTTTTTT. The genes are TRBV11-2 and TRBJ2-2; 9 bases agree with TRBD2. Trimming at V came to 2 bases and at J to 1 base, leaving 11 bases not matched to a gene. Germline V gene data show CDR1 as SGHAT and CDR2 as FQNNGV. The CDR3 consists of 19 residues.

The chain is built from TRBV25-1 and TRBJ1-4, with 8 bases lining up with TRBD1. The germline V gene has CDR1 MGHDK and CDR2 SYGVNS. With 1 base clipped from V and 4 bases from J, the junction kept 5 bases outside the gene matches. The CDR3 totals 16 residues. DNA for the CDR3: TGTGCCAGCAGTGAATCGAGGACAGGGAATAATGAAAAACTGTTTTTT. Amino acid sequence: CASSESRTGNNEKLFF. The entire variable domain, with the rest obtained from reference TRBV25-1 and TRBJ1-4, is as follows: EADIYQTPRYLVIGTGKKITLECSQTMGHDKMYWYQQDPGMELHLIHYSYGVNSTEKGDLSSESTVSRIRTEHFPLTLESARPSHTSQYLCASSESRTGNNEKLFFGSGTQLSVL.

The chain couples TRBV7-8 to TRBJ2-7, with 9 bases that match TRBD1. The CDR3 has 17 residues. Germline lookup yields CDR1 SGHVS and CDR2 FQNEAQ. The V segment lost 5 bases and the J segment 3 bases; nucleotides outside the gene matches: 14. CDR3 region: CASSPLLGGTGRYEQYF. Here the CDR3 DNA reads TGTGCCAGCAGCCCCCTACTGGGCGGGACAGGGCGCTACGAGCAGTACTTC.

The J gene is TRBJ2-3, the V gene TRBV5-4; no reliable D call. In germline, CDR1 is SGHNT, CDR2 YYREEE (reference sequence). This CDR3 comprises 15 residues. V was shortened by 0 bases and J by 0 bases, with 8 bases between the two germline ends. The CDR3 DNA reads TGTGCCAGCAGCTTGGACAGCATTAGCACAGATACGCAGTATTTT. The encoded protein is CASSLDSISTDTQYF.

The genes are TRBV9 and TRBJ2-3; D unresolved. The CDR3 is 12 amino acids. Germline CDR1 reads SGDLS; CDR2 reads YYNGEE. Trimming took off 7 bases at V and 3 bases at J, with 9 bases between the two ends. The CDR3 DNA is TGTGCCAGCTCGCGCGAGACAGATACGCAGTATTTT. Its translation is CASSRETDTQYF.

The count of this clone is one. V gene TRBV6-5 combines with J gene TRBJ1-1, with TRBD1 as a possible D gene (5 bases). Germline loops: CDR1 MNHEY, CDR2 SVGAGI. Trimming cost V 5 bases and J 1 base, with 11 bases left between them. The CDR3 spans 14 residues. In DNA form, the CDR3 reads TGTGCCAGCAGTCCCGGGACGGCGAACACTGAAGCTTTCTTT. Encoded protein: CASSPGTANTEAFF.

This sequence joins TRBV4-2 and TRBJ1-6; the match to TRBD1 covers 11 bases. Trimming took 0 bases from V and 11 from J; bases not matched to a gene: 3. CDR1 is LGHNA, CDR2 YNFKEQ, per germline. There are 15 residues in the CDR3. In nucleotides, the CDR3 is TGTGCCAGCAGCCAAGATGGGACAGGGGGAACACCCCTCCACTTT. Translated: CASSQDGTGGTPLHF.